This T cell receptor beta chain was sequenced in a study of cytomegalovirus exposure and HLA in healthy donors. General study results and limits: Some highly shared sequence variants likely arose as a pipeline artifact. There were some public TCRs occurring in many donors, but most TCR sequences were rare.

Remarks on this clone: No antigen is known for it.

In germline, CDR1 is MNHNY, CDR2 SVGAGI (reference sequence). The V end lost 5 bases, the J end lost 3 bases, and 16 bases lay between the germline ends. The CDR3 is made up of 16 amino acids. 60 Vbeta and 13 Jbeta primers were used in PCR. Assay used: immunoSEQ multiplex PCR; TCRdb lists only in-frame clones, some missing. This sample has some 200,000 clones; 77% occur once, and the top ten carry roughly 2.5%. The clonotype originates from a woman aged 60-75 years in good health and CMV-seropositive. Material for sequencing was PBMCs. The chain is built from TRBV6-6 and TRBJ1-4; maybe TRBD1 (5 bases). CDR3 coding DNA: TGTGCCAGCAGTCCCCTTGGACACCGCCCTAATGAAAAACTGTTTTTT. It yields the protein CASSPLGHRPNEKLFF.